This is a list of T cell receptor beta chains from one sample in a study of shared clonotypes between healthy human individuals. TCRdb keeps only in-frame clones here, not all; method: immunoSEQ multiplex PCR. The repertoire includes about 2.4 million clones, roughly 92% of them detected once, and under 0.15% sits in the top ten. Sequencing was carried out using naive CD4+ T cells sorted from blood. These TCRs come from a man younger than 35 in good health. CDR3s include the opening cysteine and the closing phenylalanine or tryptophan. The order of the fields is clone size, V gene, D gene, J gene, CDR3 protein, CDR3 DNA. D genes are given only for firm matches. Not every row has a clone size; where given, it reads once, few, many or a size class.

>once|TRBV4-1|NA|TRBJ1-6
CASSQEFSGSSYNSPLHF
TGCGCCAGCAGCCAAGAATTTTCTGGTAGCTCCTATAATTCACCCCTCCACTTT
>NA|TRBV2|NA|TRBJ2-7
CASSEKRGSEQYF
TGTGCCAGCAGTGAAAAGAGGGGAAGCGAGCAGTACTTC
>NA|TRBV21-1|NA|TRBJ2-7
CASSKAGGLAGEQYF
TGTGCCAGCAGCAAGGCGGGGGGCCTCGCGGGAGAGCAGTACTTC
>NA|TRBV5-6|TRBD1|TRBJ2-1
CASSSPGGSYNEQFF
TGTGCCAGCAGCTCGCCAGGGGGCTCCTACAATGAGCAGTTCTTC
>NA|TRBV10-3|TRBD2|TRBJ2-3
CAISDLAGASTDTQYF
TGTGCCATCAGTGATCTAGCGGGAGCCTCCACAGATACGCAGTATTTT
>NA|TRBV4-1|NA|TRBJ2-6
CASSQVLHTTGANVLTF
TGCGCCAGCAGCCAAGTCTTGCACACCACTGGGGCCAACGTCCTGACTTTC
>NA|TRBV27|NA|TRBJ1-5
CASSLSPPKTPQHF
TGTGCCAGCAGTTTATCGCCTCCTAAAACGCCCCAGCATTTT
>NA|TRBV30|NA|TRBJ1-2
CAFAGVGGYTF
TGTGCCTTTGCAGGGGTCGGCGGCTACACCTTC
>NA|TRBV25-1|TRBD1|TRBJ2-5
CASSAQGSQETQYF
TGTGCCAGCAGTGCACAGGGGAGCCAAGAGACCCAGTACTTC
>NA|TRBV6-1|TRBD1|TRBJ2-7
CASSRTWQGVYEQYF
TGTGCCAGCAGTCGAACGTGGCAGGGGGTCTACGAGCAGTACTTC
>NA|TRBV5-4|TRBD1|TRBJ1-2
CASSLVGQSDYGYTF
TGTGCCAGCAGCTTGGTGGGACAGAGTGACTATGGCTACACCTTC
>NA|TRBV11-2|NA|TRBJ2-1
CASSLLAEQFF
TGTGCCAGCAGCTTACTAGCTGAGCAGTTCTTC
>NA|TRBV19|NA|TRBJ2-7
CATSLGSSYEQYF
TGTGCCACCTCTCTGGGGTCCTCCTACGAGCAGTACTTC
>NA|TRBV6-5|TRBD2|TRBJ2-7
CASSYSSSGSSYEQYF
TGTGCCAGCAGTTACTCGTCTAGCGGGAGTTCCTACGAGCAGTACTTC
>NA|TRBV19|NA|TRBJ2-6
CASSIFNGGGPSGSGANVLTF
TGTGCCAGTAGTATTTTTAACGGCGGGGGCCCTTCCGGCTCTGGGGCCAACGTCCTGACTTTC
>few|TRBV7-2|TRBD1|TRBJ2-7
CASSRDRSYEQYF
TGTGCCAGCAGCAGGGACAGATCCTACGAGCAGTACTTC
>NA|TRBV2|NA|TRBJ2-3
CASSGTDWGTQYF
TGTGCCAGCAGTGGGACAGATTGGGGTACGCAGTATTTT
>few|TRBV27|TRBD1|TRBJ1-6
CASSLGTAYNSPLHF
TGTGCCAGCAGTTTAGGGACAGCCTATAATTCACCCCTCCACTTT
>NA|TRBV5-1|TRBD1|TRBJ1-1
CASSLGSGTGGDEAFF
TGCGCCAGCAGCTTGGGGAGCGGGACAGGGGGAGATGAAGCTTTCTTT
>NA|TRBV5-1|TRBD2|TRBJ2-7
CASTGTSGTLEQYF
TGCGCCAGCACGGGGACTAGCGGGACTCTCGAGCAGTACTTC
>NA|TRBV7-3|NA|TRBJ2-3
CASSPQGSSTDTQYF
TGTGCCAGCAGCCCCCAAGGCTCTAGCACAGATACGCAGTATTTT
>once|TRBV2|NA|TRBJ2-3
CASIDRPSIGTDTQYF
TGTGCCAGCATTGACAGACCCTCTATCGGCACAGATACGCAGTATTTT
>few|TRBV28|TRBD1|TRBJ1-5
CASSSIWDRGSQPQHF
TGTGCCAGCAGTTCGATCTGGGACAGGGGGAGTCAGCCCCAGCATTTT
>NA|TRBV19|TRBD2|TRBJ2-1
CASSSLLAGGFNEQFF
TGTGCCAGTAGTTCGTTACTAGCGGGGGGGTTCAATGAGCAGTTCTTC
>NA|TRBV28|NA|TRBJ2-1
CASTYNEQFF
TGTGCCAGCACTTACAATGAGCAGTTCTTC
>once|TRBV25-1|TRBD1|TRBJ1-2
CASSGGYRGHTF
TGTGCCAGCAGTGGGGGTTACAGGGGCCACACCTTC
>NA|TRBV19|NA|TRBJ2-5
CASSIPGRRDVGTQYF
TGTGCCAGTAGTATCCCGGGGAGGAGGGACGTGGGGACCCAGTACTTC
>NA|TRBV28|NA|TRBJ2-7
CASSSPGYSSYEQYF
TGTGCCAGCAGTTCGCCCGGGTACAGCTCCTACGAGCAGTACTTC
>NA|TRBV6-6|NA|TRBJ1-5
CASSYSGQPQHF
TGTGCCAGCAGTTACTCTGGTCAGCCCCAGCATTTT
>NA|TRBV6-5|NA|TRBJ2-5
CASSGGRDEETQYF
TGTGCCAGCAGTGGCGGCCGGGACGAAGAGACCCAGTACTTC
>NA|TRBV4-1|TRBD2|TRBJ2-1
CASRIKREGYNEQFF
TGCGCCAGCAGAATAAAGCGGGAGGGATACAATGAGCAGTTCTTC
>NA|TRBV19|NA|TRBJ2-5
CASSNRETQYF
TGTGCCAGTAGTAACCGGGAGACCCAGTACTTC
>NA|TRBV5-1|TRBD1|TRBJ1-1
CASSLNGQGADDFF
TGCGCCAGCAGCTTAAATGGACAGGGGGCAGATGACTTCTTT
>NA|TRBV5-1|TRBD2|TRBJ2-1
CASSLAGLSSSYNEQFF
TGCGCCAGCAGCTTAGCGGGATTAAGCAGCTCCTACAATGAGCAGTTCTTC
>NA|TRBV30|TRBD1|TRBJ2-3
CAMGQGSFRQYF
TGTGCTATGGGACAGGGAAGTTTTAGGCAGTATTTT
>NA|TRBV4-2|TRBD2|TRBJ2-2
CASSQVLGLAVATGELFF
TGTGCCAGCAGCCAAGTTCTAGGACTAGCGGTCGCCACCGGGGAGCTGTTTTTT